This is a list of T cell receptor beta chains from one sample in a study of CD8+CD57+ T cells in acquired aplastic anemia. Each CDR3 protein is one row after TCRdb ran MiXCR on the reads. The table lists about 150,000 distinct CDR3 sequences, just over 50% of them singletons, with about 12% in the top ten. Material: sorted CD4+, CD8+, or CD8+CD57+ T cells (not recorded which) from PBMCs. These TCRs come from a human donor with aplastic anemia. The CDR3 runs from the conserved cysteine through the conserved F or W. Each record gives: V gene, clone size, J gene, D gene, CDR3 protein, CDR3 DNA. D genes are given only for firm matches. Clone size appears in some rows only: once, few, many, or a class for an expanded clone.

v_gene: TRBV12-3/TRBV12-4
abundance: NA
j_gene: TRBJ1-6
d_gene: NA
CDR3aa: CASSLTRDTDSPLHF
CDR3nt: TGTGCCAGCAGTTTAACCCGGGACACGGATTCACCCCTCCACTTT

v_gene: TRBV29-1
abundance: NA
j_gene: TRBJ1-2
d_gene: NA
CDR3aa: CSVEWQTGANYGSTF
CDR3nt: TGCAGCGTTGAATGGCAGACAGGAGCTAACTATGGATCCACCTTC

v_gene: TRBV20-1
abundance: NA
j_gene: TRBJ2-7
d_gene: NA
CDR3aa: CSARGTSRGEQYF
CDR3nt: TGCAGTGCTCGCGGGACATCTCGGGGCGAGCAGTACTTC

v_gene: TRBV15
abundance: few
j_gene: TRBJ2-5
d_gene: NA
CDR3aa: CATSSFSGETQYF
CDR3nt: TGTGCCACCAGCAGCTTTTCCGGGGAGACCCAGTACTTC

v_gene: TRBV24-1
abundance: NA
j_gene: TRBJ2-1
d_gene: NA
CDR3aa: CATRVGGLCNEQFF
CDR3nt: TGTGCCACCCGTGTCGGGGGCTTGTGCAATGAGCAGTTCTTC

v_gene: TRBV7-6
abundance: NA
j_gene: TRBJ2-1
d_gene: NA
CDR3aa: CASSLSRMDEQFF
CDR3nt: TGTGCCAGCAGCTTATCCAGGATGGATGAGCAGTTCTTC

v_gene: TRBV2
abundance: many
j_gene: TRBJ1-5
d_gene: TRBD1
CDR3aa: CASGRQGFGNQPQHF
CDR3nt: TGTGCCAGCGGGAGACAGGGATTCGGCAATCAGCCCCAGCATTTT

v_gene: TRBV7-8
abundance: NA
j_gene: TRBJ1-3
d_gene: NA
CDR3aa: CASLGNGNTIYF
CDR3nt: TGTGCCAGCTTGGGTAATGGAAACACCATATATTTT

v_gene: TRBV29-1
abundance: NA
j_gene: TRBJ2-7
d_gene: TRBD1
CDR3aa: CSSEQGSSYEQYF
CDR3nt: TGCAGCAGTGAACAGGGGAGCTCCTACGAGCAGTACTTC

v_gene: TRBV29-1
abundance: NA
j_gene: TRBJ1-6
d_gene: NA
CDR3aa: CSVKESTYNSPLHF
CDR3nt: TGCAGCGTTAAGGAATCGACCTATAATTCACCCCTCCACTTT

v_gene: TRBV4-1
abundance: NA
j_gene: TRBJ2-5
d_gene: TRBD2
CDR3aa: CASSRHSGAETQYF
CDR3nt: TGCGCCAGCAGCCGACATAGCGGGGCTGAGACCCAGTACTTC

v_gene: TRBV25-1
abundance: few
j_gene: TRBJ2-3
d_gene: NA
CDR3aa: CASSEVDGASQASTDTQYF
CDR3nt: TGTGCCAGCAGTGAAGTGGACGGCGCGTCTCAAGCTAGCACAGATACGCAGTATTTT

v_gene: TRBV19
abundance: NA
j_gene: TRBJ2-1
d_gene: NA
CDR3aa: CASKGKGDGGEQFF
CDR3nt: TGTGCCAGTAAGGGAAAGGGGGACGGCGGTGAGCAGTTCTTC

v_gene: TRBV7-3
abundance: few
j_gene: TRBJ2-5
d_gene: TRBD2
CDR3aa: CAGSETSGGEETQYF
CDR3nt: TGTGCCGGCAGCGAGACTAGCGGGGGTGAAGAGACCCAGTACTTC

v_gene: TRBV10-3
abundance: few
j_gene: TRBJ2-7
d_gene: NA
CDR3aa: CAIRSGTEPYEQYF
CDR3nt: TGTGCCATCAGATCCGGGACGGAACCCTACGAGCAGTACTTC

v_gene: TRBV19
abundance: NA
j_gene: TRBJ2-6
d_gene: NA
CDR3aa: CASKTGANVLTF
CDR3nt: TGTGCCAGTAAAACAGGGGCCAACGTCCTGACTTTC

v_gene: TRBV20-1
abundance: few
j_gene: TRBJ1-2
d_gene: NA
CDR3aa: CSARERYGYTF
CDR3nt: TGCAGTGCTAGGGAGCGGTATGGCTACACCTTC

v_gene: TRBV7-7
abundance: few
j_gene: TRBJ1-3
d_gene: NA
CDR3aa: CASSPGTRNTIYF
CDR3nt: TGTGCTAGCAGCCCAGGGACGCGAAACACCATATATTTT

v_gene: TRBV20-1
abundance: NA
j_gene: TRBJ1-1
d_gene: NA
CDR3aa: CSATDGGNTEAFF
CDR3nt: TGCAGTGCTACGGACGGGGGGAACACTGAAGCTTTCTTT

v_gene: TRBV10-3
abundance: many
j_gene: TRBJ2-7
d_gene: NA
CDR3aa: CAIEYRLSSYEQYF
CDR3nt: TGTGCCATCGAGTACAGATTAAGTTCCTACGAGCAGTACTTC

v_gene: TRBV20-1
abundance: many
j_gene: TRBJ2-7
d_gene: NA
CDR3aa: CSARPFRRSYEQYF
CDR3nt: TGCAGTGCTAGACCCTTTCGGCGATCCTACGAGCAGTACTTC

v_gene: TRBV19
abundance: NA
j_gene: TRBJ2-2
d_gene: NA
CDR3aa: CASSLGDLGELFF
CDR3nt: TGTGCCAGCAGTTTAGGAGACCTCGGGGAGCTGTTTTTT

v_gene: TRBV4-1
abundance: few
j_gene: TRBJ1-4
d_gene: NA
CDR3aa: CASSPHDRLGKKLFF
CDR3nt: TGCGCCAGCAGCCCGCACGACAGGCTCGGGAAAAAACTGTTTTTT

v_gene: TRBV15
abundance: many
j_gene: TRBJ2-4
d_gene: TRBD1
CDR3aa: CATALGTGPNIQYF
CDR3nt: TGTGCCACCGCCCTTGGGACAGGCCCAAACATTCAGTACTTC

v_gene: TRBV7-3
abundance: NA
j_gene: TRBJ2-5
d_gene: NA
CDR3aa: CASQATSGETQYF
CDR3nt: TGTGCCAGCCAGGCAACTAGTGGGGAGACCCAGTACTTC

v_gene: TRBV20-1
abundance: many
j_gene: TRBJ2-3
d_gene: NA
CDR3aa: CSASLGPSDTQYF
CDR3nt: TGCAGTGCTAGCCTGGGGCCTTCAGATACGCAGTATTTT

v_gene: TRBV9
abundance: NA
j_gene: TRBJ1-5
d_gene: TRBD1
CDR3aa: CASSVESRTGGDSDNQPQHF
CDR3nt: TGTGCCAGCAGCGTAGAGTCCCGGACAGGGGGCGATTCGGACAATCAGCCCCAGCATTTT

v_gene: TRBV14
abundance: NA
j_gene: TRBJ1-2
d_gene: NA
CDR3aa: CASSRSSFDGYTF
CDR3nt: TGTGCCAGCAGCCGTTCTAGCTTTGACGGCTACACCTTC

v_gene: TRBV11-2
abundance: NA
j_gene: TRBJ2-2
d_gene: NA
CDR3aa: CASIYSLTGELFF
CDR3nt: TGTGCCAGCATTTACTCACTTACCGGGGAGCTGTTTTTT

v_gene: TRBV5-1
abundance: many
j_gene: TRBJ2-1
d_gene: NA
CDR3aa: CASSEQGQSSYNEQFF
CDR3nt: TGCGCCAGCAGCGAGCAGGGTCAGAGCTCCTACAATGAGCAGTTCTTC

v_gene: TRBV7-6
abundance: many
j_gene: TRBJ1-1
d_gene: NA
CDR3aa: CASSPGGGEAFF
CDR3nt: TGTGCCAGCAGCCCAGGCGGGGGGGAAGCTTTCTTT

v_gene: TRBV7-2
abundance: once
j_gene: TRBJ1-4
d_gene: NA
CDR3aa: CASSSYEKLFF
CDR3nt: TGTGCCAGCAGCTCTTATGAAAAACTGTTTTTT

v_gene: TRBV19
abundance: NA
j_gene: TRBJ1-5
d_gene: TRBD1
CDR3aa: CASRTGPQPQHF
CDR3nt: TGTGCCAGTAGGACAGGGCCTCAGCCCCAGCATTTT

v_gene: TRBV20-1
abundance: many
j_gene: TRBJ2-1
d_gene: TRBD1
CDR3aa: CSARYRGGNEQFF
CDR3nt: TGCAGTGCTAGGTACAGGGGTGGGAATGAGCAGTTCTTC

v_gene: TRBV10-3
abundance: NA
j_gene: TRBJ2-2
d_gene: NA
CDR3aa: CASNNQGPGGELFF
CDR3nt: TGTGCCAGCAACAACCAAGGGCCGGGCGGGGAGCTGTTTTTT

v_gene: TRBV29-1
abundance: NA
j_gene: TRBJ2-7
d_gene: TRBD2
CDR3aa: CSVEPSGGFRSTYEQYF
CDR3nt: TGCAGCGTTGAACCAAGCGGGGGCTTTAGGAGTACCTACGAGCAGTACTTC

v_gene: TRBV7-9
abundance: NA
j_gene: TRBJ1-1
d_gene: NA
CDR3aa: CASSLEGPRFLEAFF
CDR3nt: TGTGCCAGCAGCTTAGAAGGGCCGCGATTTCTTGAAGCTTTCTTT

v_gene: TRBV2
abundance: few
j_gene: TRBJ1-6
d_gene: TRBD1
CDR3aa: CASSWTGNSPLHF
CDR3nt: TGTGCCAGCAGTTGGACAGGGAATTCACCCCTCCACTTT

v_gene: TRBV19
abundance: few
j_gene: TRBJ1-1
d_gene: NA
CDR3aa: CASSTKQGSTEAFF
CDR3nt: TGTGCCAGTAGTACGAAACAGGGTTCCACTGAAGCTTTCTTT

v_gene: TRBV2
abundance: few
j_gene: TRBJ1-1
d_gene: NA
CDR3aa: CASMHLGQGKPEAFF
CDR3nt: TGTGCCAGCATGCACCTGGGGCAGGGAAAGCCTGAAGCTTTCTTT

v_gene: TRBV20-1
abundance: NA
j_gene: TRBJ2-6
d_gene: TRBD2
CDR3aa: CSAGGSLAGAHSGANVLTF
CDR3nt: TGCAGTGCCGGCGGATCTCTAGCGGGGGCTCACTCTGGGGCCAACGTCCTGACTTTC

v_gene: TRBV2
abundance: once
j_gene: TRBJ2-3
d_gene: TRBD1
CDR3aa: CASGWDSNNEQYF
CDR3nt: TGTGCCAGCGGCTGGGACAGCAACAATGAGCAGTATTTT

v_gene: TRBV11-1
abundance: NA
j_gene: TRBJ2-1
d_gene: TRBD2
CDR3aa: CASSLVTGGPYNEQFF
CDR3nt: TGTGCCAGCAGCTTAGTGACGGGAGGACCCTACAATGAGCAGTTCTTC

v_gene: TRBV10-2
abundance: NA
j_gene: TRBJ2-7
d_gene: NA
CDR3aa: CASSRDKPYEQYF
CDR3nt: TGCGCCAGCAGCCGGGACAAGCCCTACGAGCAGTACTTC

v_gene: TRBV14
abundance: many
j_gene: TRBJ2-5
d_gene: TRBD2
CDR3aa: CASSHYGGGARETQYF
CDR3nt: TGTGCCAGCAGCCACTATGGCGGGGGGGCACGCGAGACCCAGTACTTC

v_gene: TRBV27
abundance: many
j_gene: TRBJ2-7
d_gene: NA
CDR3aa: CASSFGLLSEQYF
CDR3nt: TGTGCCAGCAGTTTCGGGCTCCTCAGCGAGCAGTACTTC

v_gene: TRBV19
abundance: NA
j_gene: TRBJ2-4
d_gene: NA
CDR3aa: CASSIDRAPWPKNIQYF
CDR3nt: TGCGCCAGTAGTATAGATCGGGCGCCCTGGCCCAAAAACATTCAGTACTTC

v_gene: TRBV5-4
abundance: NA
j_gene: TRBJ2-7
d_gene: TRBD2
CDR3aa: CASSLKTSTYEQYF
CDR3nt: TGTGCCAGCAGCCTTAAGACTAGCACCTACGAGCAGTACTTC

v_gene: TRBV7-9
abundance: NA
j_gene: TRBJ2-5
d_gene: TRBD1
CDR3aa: CASSPGQDETQYF
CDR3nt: TGTGCCAGCAGCCCAGGACAGGATGAGACCCAGTACTTC